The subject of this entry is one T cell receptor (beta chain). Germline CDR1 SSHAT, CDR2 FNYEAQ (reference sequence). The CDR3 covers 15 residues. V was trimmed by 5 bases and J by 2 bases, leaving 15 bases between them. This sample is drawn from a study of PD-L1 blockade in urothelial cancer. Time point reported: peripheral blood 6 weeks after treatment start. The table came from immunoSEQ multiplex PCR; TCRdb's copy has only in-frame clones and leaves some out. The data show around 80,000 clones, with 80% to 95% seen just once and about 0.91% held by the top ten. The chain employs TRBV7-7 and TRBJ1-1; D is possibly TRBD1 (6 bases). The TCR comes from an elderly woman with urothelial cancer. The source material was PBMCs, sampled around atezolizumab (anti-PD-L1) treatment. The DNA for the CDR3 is TGTGCCAGCAGCCCACTAGGACAGCAAAACACTGAAGCTTTCTTT. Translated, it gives CASSPLGQQNTEAFF. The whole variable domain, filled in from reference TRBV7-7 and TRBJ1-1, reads GAGVSQSPRYKVTKRGQDVTLRCDPISSHATLYWYQQALGQGPEFLTYFNYEAQPDKSGLPSDRFSAERPEGSISTLTIQRTEQRDSAMYRCASSPLGQQNTEAFFGQGTRLTVV.